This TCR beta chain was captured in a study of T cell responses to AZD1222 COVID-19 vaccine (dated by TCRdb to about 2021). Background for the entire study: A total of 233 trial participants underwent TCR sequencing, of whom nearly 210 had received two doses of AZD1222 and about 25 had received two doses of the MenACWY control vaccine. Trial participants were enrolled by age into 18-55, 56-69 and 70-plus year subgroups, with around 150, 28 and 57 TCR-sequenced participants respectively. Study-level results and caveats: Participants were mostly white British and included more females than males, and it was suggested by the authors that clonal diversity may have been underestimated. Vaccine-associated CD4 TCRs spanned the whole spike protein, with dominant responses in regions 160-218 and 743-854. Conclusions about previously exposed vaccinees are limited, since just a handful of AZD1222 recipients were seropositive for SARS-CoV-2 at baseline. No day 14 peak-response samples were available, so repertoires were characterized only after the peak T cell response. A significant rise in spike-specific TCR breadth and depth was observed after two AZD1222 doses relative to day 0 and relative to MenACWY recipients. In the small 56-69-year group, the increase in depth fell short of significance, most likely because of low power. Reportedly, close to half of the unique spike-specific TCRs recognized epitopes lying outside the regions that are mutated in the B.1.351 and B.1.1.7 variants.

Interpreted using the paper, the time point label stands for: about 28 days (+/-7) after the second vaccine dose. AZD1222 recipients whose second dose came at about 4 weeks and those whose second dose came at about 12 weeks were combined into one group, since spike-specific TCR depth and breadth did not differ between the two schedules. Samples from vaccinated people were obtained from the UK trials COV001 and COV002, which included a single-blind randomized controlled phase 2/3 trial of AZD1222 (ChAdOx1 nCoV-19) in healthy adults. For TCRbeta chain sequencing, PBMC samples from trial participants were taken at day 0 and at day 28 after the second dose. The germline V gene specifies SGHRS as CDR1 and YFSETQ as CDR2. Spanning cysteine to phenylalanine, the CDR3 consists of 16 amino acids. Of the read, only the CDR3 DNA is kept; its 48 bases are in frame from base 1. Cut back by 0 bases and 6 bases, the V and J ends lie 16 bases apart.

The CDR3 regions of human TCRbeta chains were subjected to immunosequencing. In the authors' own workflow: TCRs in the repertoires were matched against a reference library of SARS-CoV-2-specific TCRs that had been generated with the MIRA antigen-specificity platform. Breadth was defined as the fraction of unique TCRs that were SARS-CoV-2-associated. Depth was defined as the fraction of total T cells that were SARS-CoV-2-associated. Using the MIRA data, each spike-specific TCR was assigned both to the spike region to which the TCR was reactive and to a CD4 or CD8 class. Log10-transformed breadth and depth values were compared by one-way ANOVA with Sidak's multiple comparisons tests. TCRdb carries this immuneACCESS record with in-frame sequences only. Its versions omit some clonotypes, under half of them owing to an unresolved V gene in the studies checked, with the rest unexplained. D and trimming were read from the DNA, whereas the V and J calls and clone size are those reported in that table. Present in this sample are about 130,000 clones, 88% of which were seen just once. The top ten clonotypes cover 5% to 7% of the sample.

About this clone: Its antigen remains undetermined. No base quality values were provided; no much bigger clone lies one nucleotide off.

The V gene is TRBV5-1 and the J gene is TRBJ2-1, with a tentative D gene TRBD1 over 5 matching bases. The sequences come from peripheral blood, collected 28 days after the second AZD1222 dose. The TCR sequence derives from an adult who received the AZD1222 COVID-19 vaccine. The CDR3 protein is CASSLVWGAGRNEQFF. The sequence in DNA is TGCGCCAGCAGCTTGGTTTGGGGCGCAGGTCGCAATGAGCAGTTCTTC.